This paragraph covers one T cell receptor beta chain sequence. Methods used by the authors: Amplification from reference gene primers served as the basis for estimated nucleated cell counts. Sequenced by immunoSEQ multiplex PCR; TCRdb stores in-frame clones only, minus some. The D gene and trimming were derived from the DNA, and the V and J assignments and clone size from that table. Of 150,000 to 200,000 clones listed, approximately 90% are singletons. With 3 bases clipped from V and 0 bases from J, the junction kept 3 bases outside the gene matches. The germline V gene encodes CDR1 SGHTA and CDR2 FQGNSA. This CDR3 comprises 15 residues. The record originates from a study of blood T cell repertoires in COVID-19. Study as a whole: Acute and convalescent COVID-19 specimens originated in the United States, Italy and Spain. The cDNA or gDNA used as material had been derived from T cells, B-cell-depleted T cells, or PBMCs.

V gene TRBV7-2 combines with J gene TRBJ2-7; 9 bases line up with TRBD1. Specimen: peripheral blood. This receptor was taken from a woman younger than 30 who had recovered from COVID-19. The CDR3 spells CASSLGTGSSYEQYV. The CDR3 DNA is TGTGCCAGCAGCTTGGGGACAGGGAGCTCCTACGAGCAGTACGTC.